This is a list of T cell receptor beta chains from one sample in a study of T cells in Graves' hyperthyroidism and ophthalmopathy. TCRdb called the multiplex PCR reads again in MiXCR, with one record for every CDR3 protein. The table shows 600,000 or so distinct CDR3 sequences, with roughly 46% occurring only once. Input material: peripheral blood or thyroid tissue (not recorded which). These receptors all come from a woman younger than 35 with Graves' hyperthyroidism. Both conserved end residues are part of each CDR3. D genes are given only for firm matches. The listing skips clone size in some rows; elsewhere it reads once, few, many or a size class.

d_call: .
v_call: TRBV10-3
clone_size: few
j_call: TRBJ1-6
cdr3_aa: CASSLQGSINSPLHF
cdr3_nt: TGTGCCAGCAGCCTACAGGGAAGCATTAATTCACCCCTCCACTTT

d_call: TRBD2
v_call: TRBV6-5
clone_size: many
j_call: TRBJ2-7
cdr3_aa: CASRTRLAAYEQYF
cdr3_nt: TGTGCCAGCCGAACTCGTCTAGCGGCCTACGAGCAGTACTTC

d_call: TRBD1
v_call: TRBV19
clone_size: .
j_call: TRBJ1-2
cdr3_aa: CASSQVKQGAEGYTF
cdr3_nt: TGCGCCAGCAGCCAAGTAAAACAGGGGGCTGAGGGCTACACCTTC

d_call: .
v_call: TRBV6-5
clone_size: few
j_call: TRBJ1-3
cdr3_aa: CASSSPSSSGNTIYF
cdr3_nt: TGTGCCAGCAGTTCCCCGTCAAGCTCTGGAAACACCATATATTTT

d_call: TRBD2
v_call: TRBV6-1
clone_size: .
j_call: TRBJ2-5
cdr3_aa: CASSPGLADVGRETQYF
cdr3_nt: TGTGCCAGCAGCCCGGGACTAGCGGATGTTGGTCGAGAGACCCAGTACTTC

d_call: TRBD2
v_call: TRBV10-3
clone_size: .
j_call: TRBJ2-2
cdr3_aa: CAITPGSGENTGELFF
cdr3_nt: TGTGCCATCACGCCGGGTAGCGGGGAAAACACCGGGGAGCTGTTTTTT

d_call: TRBD1
v_call: TRBV2
clone_size: many
j_call: TRBJ1-3
cdr3_aa: CASSGTGKHTIYF
cdr3_nt: TGTGCCAGCAGTGGGACAGGGAAGCACACCATATATTTT

d_call: .
v_call: TRBV10-3
clone_size: .
j_call: TRBJ2-1
cdr3_aa: CATLWDEQFF
cdr3_nt: TGTGCCACACTCTGGGACGAGCAGTTCTTC

d_call: TRBD1
v_call: TRBV7-2
clone_size: many
j_call: TRBJ1-4
cdr3_aa: CASSLRTGTNEKLFF
cdr3_nt: TGTGCCAGCAGCCTTCGGACAGGGACGAATGAAAAACTGTTTTTT

d_call: .
v_call: TRBV15
clone_size: .
j_call: TRBJ1-2
cdr3_aa: CATSREVGPRGYTF
cdr3_nt: TGTGCCACCAGCAGAGAAGTAGGGCCAAGGGGCTACACCTTC

d_call: .
v_call: TRBV15
clone_size: .
j_call: TRBJ1-5
cdr3_aa: CATSSAGRASQPQHF
cdr3_nt: TGTGCCACCAGCAGTGCCGGGCGGGCAAGTCAGCCCCAGCATTTT

d_call: .
v_call: TRBV25-1
clone_size: .
j_call: TRBJ1-1
cdr3_aa: CASSDFMTGPQGNTEAFF
cdr3_nt: TGTGCCAGCAGTGACTTTATGACAGGCCCCCAGGGAAACACTGAAGCTTTCTTT

d_call: TRBD1
v_call: TRBV6-6
clone_size: few
j_call: TRBJ1-1
cdr3_aa: CATNRQGDTEAFF
cdr3_nt: TGTGCCACCAACAGACAGGGTGATACTGAAGCTTTCTTT

d_call: .
v_call: TRBV25-1
clone_size: .
j_call: TRBJ2-7
cdr3_aa: CASSDDRPYEQYF
cdr3_nt: TGTGCCAGCTCAGACGATCGCCCCTACGAGCAGTACTTC

d_call: TRBD1
v_call: TRBV7-9
clone_size: .
j_call: TRBJ1-4
cdr3_aa: CASSLVGQVQLGKLFF
cdr3_nt: TGTGCCAGCAGCTTAGTTGGACAGGTCCAACTCGGAAAACTGTTTTTT

d_call: .
v_call: TRBV7-2
clone_size: .
j_call: TRBJ1-5
cdr3_aa: CASSLERQGNQPQHF
cdr3_nt: TGTGCCAGCAGCTTAGAGAGACAGGGCAATCAGCCCCAGCATTTT

d_call: .
v_call: TRBV6-1
clone_size: few
j_call: TRBJ2-5
cdr3_aa: CASSRGRRETQYF
cdr3_nt: TGTGCCAGCAGCAGGGGACGCCGAGAGACCCAGTACTTC

d_call: TRBD1
v_call: TRBV2
clone_size: many
j_call: TRBJ1-2
cdr3_aa: CASSVDRDYGYTF
cdr3_nt: TGTGCCAGCAGTGTGGACAGGGACTATGGCTACACCTTC